This T cell receptor (beta chain) was retrieved from a study of T-cell memory formation after mild COVID-19. As for the study in general: Largely donor-specific sequence clusters came from two donors. Overall study results and limits: Shrinking CD4+ clones were chiefly CM and EM; CD8+ ones were chiefly EMRA. Clones that got smaller from day 15 to 85 had even CD4/CD8, while clones growing later tipped toward CD4+.

This clonotype has at least ten counts. Its antigen remains unknown. V was cut by 4 bases and J by 4 bases, with 15 bases left in between. The CDR3 covers 15 residues. The V gene's germline CDR1 is SGDLS and CDR2 YYNGEE. 5'RACE with constant-segment primers yielded barcoded, UMI-tagged TCR alpha and TCR beta cDNA libraries. A single record per CDR3 protein comes from TCRdb applying MiXCR to the 5' RACE reads. This sample has 350,000 to 450,000 distinct CDR3 sequences; around 20% occur once, and the top ten carry 7.5% to 10%. The sequenced sample consisted of PBMCs or a T cell subset sorted from them (not recorded which). This TCR came from an adult woman who had mild COVID-19 (a few samples of this study predate the infection). Cell type and time point are not known. The V call is TRBV9, the J call TRBJ1-3, with TRBD1 as a possible D gene (6 bases). The CDR3 bases are TGTGCCAGCAGCCCGGGGGGCCAGGGAGGAAACACCATATATTTT. As protein: CASSPGGQGGNTIYF.